The 22 T cell receptor beta chains given below trace back to one sample, sequenced in a study of shared T cell receptors in the human thymus. Sequenced by immunoSEQ multiplex PCR; TCRdb stores in-frame clones only, minus some. Among just under 550,000 clones listed, approximately 80% were seen once. This sample was shared with a second study, whose subject was human thymus T cells.

The source material was thymocytes. These TCRs come from a boy under two years old with a congenital heart defect.

This chain joins TRBV20-1 and TRBJ1-2, with D hard to call. CDR3 length: 11 amino acids. V was trimmed by 2 bases and J by 3 bases, leaving 4 bases between them. The germline V gene encodes CDR1 DFQATT and CDR2 SNEGSKA (reference sequence). The CDR3 protein is CSARLDYGYTF. CDR3 coding DNA: TGCAGTGCTAGACTAGACTATGGCTACACCTTC.

The chain is built from TRBV12-1 and TRBJ2-3; the table's D call TRBD2 went unverified against the DNA. TRBV12-1 is assigned pseudogene status. The length of the CDR3 is 11 residues. The CDR3 spells CASSPKDTQYF. CDR3 nucleotide sequence: TGTGCCAGCAGCCCTAAAGATACGCAGTATTTT.

CDR3 in amino acids: CASSVPGGRTEAFF. The CDR3 DNA is TGTGCCAGCAGTGTCCCGGGGGGGCGGACTGAAGCTTTCTTT. This sequence joins TRBV25-1 and TRBJ1-1, with TRBD1 as a possible D gene (6 bases). V gave up 4 bases and J gave up 5 bases, with 14 bases separating them. The CDR3 totals 14 residues. Germline loops: CDR1 MGHDK, CDR2 SYGVNS. Complete variable domain (other parts from reference TRBV25-1 and TRBJ1-1): EADIYQTPRYLVIGTGKKITLECSQTMGHDKMYWYQQDPGMELHLIHYSYGVNSTEKGDLSSESTVSRIRTEHFPLTLESARPSHTSQYLCASSVPGGRTEAFFGQGTRLTVV.

In its sample, this clone was seen a few times. The chain employs TRBV7-9 and TRBJ1-3; TRBD1 is a possible D gene (5 bases). CDR3 length: 16 residues. CDR1 SEHNR and CDR2 FQNEAQ come from the germline V gene (reference sequence). The V end was cut by 2 bases, the J end by 4 bases, with 15 bases between. The CDR3 DNA is TGTGCCAGCAGCTTATCCAATGGCAGGGTCGGAAACACCATATATTTT. It encodes CASSLSNGRVGNTIYF.

This chain joins TRBV2 and TRBJ2-3; 9 bases are shared with TRBD1. This CDR3 contains 16 residues. V lost 9 bases to trimming and J lost 1 base; unmatched junction nucleotides: 11. The germline CDR1 and CDR2 sequences are SNHLY and FYNNEI. The CDR3 sequence is CASPRDRALGTDTQYF. In DNA, the CDR3 is TGTGCCAGTCCCCGGGACAGGGCGCTAGGCACAGATACGCAGTATTTT. The entire variable domain, with the rest obtained from reference TRBV2 and TRBJ2-3, is as follows: EPEVTQTPSHQVTQMGQEVILRCVPISNHLYFYWYRQILGQKVEFLVSFYNNEISEKSEIFDDQFSVERPDGSNFTLKIRSTKLEDSAMYFCASPRDRALGTDTQYFGPGTRLTVL.

V is TRBV27 and J is TRBJ1-2; TRBD1 matches at 8 bases. The J segment lost 1 base and the V segment lost 6 bases, leaving 16 bases of the junction unmatched. Per germline, CDR1 MNHEY and CDR2 SMNVEV (reference sequence). The CDR3 is 18 amino acids. Here the CDR3 DNA reads TGTGCCAGCAGCCCGAGCGGACAGGGAAGTTCTTTTAACTATGGCTACACCTTC. This translates into CASSPSGQGSSFNYGYTF.

This chain uses TRBV5-6 with TRBJ2-7, with a tentative D call TRBD1 (6 bases). The end of the DNA aligns better with TRBJ2-1, so the J call may be wrong. Germline V CDR1 and CDR2: SGHDT, YYEEEE. CDR3 length: 14 amino acids. In DNA, the CDR3 is TGTGCCAGCACCAAAGCAGGGGTGAGAAATGAGCAGTTCTTC. Protein: CASTKAGVRNEQFF.

This clone has more than one count but fewer than ten. The chain carries TRBV19 and TRBJ1-5; no clear D. This CDR3 is built from 17 residues. Trimming took 7 bases from V and 4 from J, leaving 23 bases between them. The V gene's germline CDR1 is LNHDA and CDR2 SQIVND (reference sequence). The CDR3, as DNA: TGTGCCAGTACCCCGGCGGGCGAGCACCGCGGTAATCAGCCCCAGCATTTT. It is translated as CASTPAGEHRGNQPQHF.

The chain links TRBV4-3 to TRBJ2-1, with 12 bases lining up with TRBD2. This CDR3 is 18 amino acids long. V shed 0 bases, J shed 10 bases, and the junction held 13 bases outside the gene matches. Germline lookup yields CDR1 LGHNA and CDR2 YSLEER. The CDR3, as DNA: TGCGCCAGCAGCCAAGAAGGAGGGGGGACTAGCGGGCCGTTAGAGCAGTTCTTC. It is translated as CASSQEGGGTSGPLEQFF.

This sequence joins TRBV5-6 and TRBJ2-7; 8 bases line up with TRBD2. Germline V gives CDR1 SGHDT, CDR2 YYEEEE. The ends lost 6 bases at V and 6 bases at J; junction bases unmatched: 5. This CDR3 contains 12 residues. CDR3 nucleotides: TGTGCCAGCACCGGGAGGGGTGGCGAGCAGTACTTC. Amino acids: CASTGRGGEQYF.

The genes are TRBV19 and TRBJ1-5, with 7 positions matching TRBD1. The length of the CDR3 is 17 residues. The J segment lost 3 bases and the V segment lost 5 bases, leaving 13 bases of the junction unmatched. Per germline, CDR1 LNHDA and CDR2 SQIVND (reference sequence). CDR3 DNA sequence: TGTGCCAGTAGTGGGCCCGTGACAGGGCGGAACAATCAGCCCCAGCATTTT. This codes for CASSGPVTGRNNQPQHF.

This chain connects TRBV5-6 to TRBJ2-1; the match to TRBD2 covers 7 bases. Looked up from germline, CDR1 is SGHDT and CDR2 is YYEEEE. V lost 0 bases and J lost 8; bases outside the gene matches: 8. The CDR3 covers 15 residues. CDR3 amino acids: CASSLGSGPTYEQFF. The CDR3 DNA is TGTGCCAGCAGCTTGGGTAGCGGGCCCACGTATGAGCAGTTCTTC.

The chain joins TRBV9 to TRBJ1-5, with 9 bases lining up with TRBD1. The V and J ends lost 4 bases and 5 bases, in that order; junction bases with no gene match: 7. There are 15 residues in the CDR3. Germline CDR1 SGDLS, CDR2 YYNGEE. The CDR3 nucleotides are TGTGCCAGCAGCCCGGGACAGGGATATGATCAGCCCCAGCATTTT. This codes for CASSPGQGYDQPQHF.

In its sample, this clone was seen a few times. The chain has TRBV27 and TRBJ1-2; D is possibly TRBD1 (5 bases). Germline-derived CDR1 and CDR2 are MNHEY and SMNVEV (reference sequence). The CDR3 is 14 amino acids. The ends were cut back, 10 bases at V and 6 bases at J, with 21 bases in the middle. The CDR3 spells CATNRQGWNNGYTF. CDR3 coding DNA: TGTGCCACAAATAGGCAGGGATGGAATAATGGCTACACCTTC.

This rearrangement joins TRBV5-1 to TRBJ2-7; TRBD1 matches 7 bases. There are 15 residues in the CDR3. From germline, CDR1 is SGHRS and CDR2 YFSETQ. With V trimmed by 4 bases and J by 0 bases, 7 bases remained unmatched. CDR3: CASSLPGQSSYEQYF. The CDR3 DNA sequence: TGCGCCAGCAGCCTACCGGGACAGAGCTCCTACGAGCAGTACTTC.

The chain employs TRBV29-1 and TRBJ2-7; 9 bases fit TRBD1. The CDR3 runs 17 residues. Germline V gives CDR1 SQVTM, CDR2 ANQGSEA. Trimming removed 6 bases from V and 1 base from J; junction bases left unmatched: 16. CDR3 residues: CSVVQGAGQGLSYEQYF. CDR3 nucleotide sequence: TGCAGCGTGGTACAAGGGGCGGGACAGGGACTATCCTACGAGCAGTACTTC.

This chain connects TRBV9 to TRBJ2-1; D might be TRBD1 (5 bases). Trimming took 1 base from V and 5 from J, leaving 16 bases between them. CDR1 and CDR2 from the germline V gene are SGDLS and YYNGEE. This CDR3 contains 16 residues. The CDR3 sequence: CASSVRGGHEDNEQFF. CDR3 sequence (DNA): TGTGCCAGCAGCGTAAGGGGCGGACATGAAGACAATGAGCAGTTCTTC.

Only one count was recorded for this clone. The chain recombines TRBV30 with TRBJ1-5; D is unclear. The CDR3 is made up of 17 amino acids. Looked up from germline, CDR1 is GTSNPN and CDR2 is SVGIG (reference sequence). Trimming removed 0 bases from V and 6 bases from J, with 21 bases in between. The CDR3: CAWSVRGPPSPVQPQHF. As DNA, the CDR3 is TGTGCCTGGAGTGTCCGCGGGCCCCCCTCGCCGGTTCAGCCCCAGCATTTT.

The rearrangement joins TRBV13 to TRBJ2-5, with 12 bases matching TRBD2. Looked up from germline, CDR1 is PRHDT and CDR2 is FYEKMQ (reference sequence). V dropped 4 bases and J dropped 0; count of bases not matched to a gene: 6. This CDR3 spans 17 amino acids. The CDR3, as DNA: TGTGCCAGCAGCTCCCGCGGACTAGCGGGACACCAAGAGACCCAGTACTTC. Encoded protein: CASSSRGLAGHQETQYF.

This clone was counted a few times. The chain has TRBV4-3 and TRBJ1-3; TRBD1 matches 7 bases. Per germline, CDR1 LGHNA and CDR2 YSLEER. CDR3 length equals 14 residues. Germline trimming cut 1 base from V and 10 bases from J; bases unmatched to any gene: 7. The DNA of the CDR3 is TGCGCCAGCAGCCAAGTGGACAGGACTGGTACCATATATTTT. Translating gives CASSQVDRTGTIYF.

The CDR3 DNA reads TGTGCCACCAGCAGAGATATGGACAAGGGGGGACTAGCGGGAGTTGCCGATACGCAGTATTTT. Translated, it gives CATSRDMDKGGLAGVADTQYF. The chain employs TRBV15 and TRBJ2-3; 14 positions agree with TRBD2. Germline-derived CDR1 and CDR2 are LNHNV and YYDKDF (reference sequence). Trimming cost V 0 bases and J 6 bases; bases outside gene matches: 17. The CDR3 covers 21 residues.

The V and J genes are TRBV30 and TRBJ2-7; 7 nucleotides line up with TRBD1. The CDR3 length is 12 residues. Germline lookup yields CDR1 GTSNPN and CDR2 SVGIG (reference sequence). The trim removed 2 bases at V and 5 bases at J, leaving 3 bases unmatched. The CDR3 spells CAWSRGRNEQYF. The CDR3 nucleotides read TGTGCCTGGAGTAGGGGGCGGAACGAGCAGTACTTC.